A single sample is the source of the 14 T cell receptor beta chains below, sequenced in a study of shared clonotypes between healthy human individuals. Data came from immunoSEQ multiplex PCR; TCRdb stores just in-frame clones and leaves some out. The table records about 470,000 clones, roughly 80% of them present only once. The sequencing input was PBMCs. The receptors stem from a middle-aged woman in good health. Some clones in this sample may be carry-over from other donors' samples.

This clone has ten or more counts. Other nucleotide sequences from this sample produce the same CDR3. The V call is TRBV7-8, the J call TRBJ1-1; D call uncertain. Trimming left V 5 bases short and J 1 base short, with 11 bases between. This CDR3 comprises 14 residues. The germline gives CDR1 SGHVS, CDR2 FQNEAQ. DNA of the CDR3: TGTGCCAGCAGCCGACGGGTGGAGAACACTGAAGCTTTCTTT. This sequence encodes CASSRRVENTEAFF.

The V and J genes are TRBV27 and TRBJ2-1; 8 nucleotides match TRBD1. Trimming cost V 5 bases and J 7 bases; bases outside gene matches: 10. The germline CDR1 and CDR2 sequences are MNHEY and SMNVEV (reference sequence). The CDR3 is 15 amino acids. CDR3 in amino acids: CASSGSGQGQNEQFF. The CDR3 bases are TGTGCCAGCAGTGGTTCAGGACAGGGTCAAAATGAGCAGTTCTTC.

This clone has ten or more counts. The chain employs TRBV4-3 and TRBJ1-6, with D maybe TRBD1 (6 bases). CDR1 is LGHNA, CDR2 YSLEER, per germline. The length of the CDR3 is 15 residues. Between the trimmed V and J ends, which lost 6 bases and 5 bases, there was a span of 14 bases. The CDR3 nucleotides read TGCGCCAGCAGTCCGGGAGGACAGAATAATTCACCCCTCCACTTT. Protein product: CASSPGGQNNSPLHF.

V and J are TRBV5-4 and TRBJ2-1; 7 bases are shared with TRBD2. CDR1 SGHNT and CDR2 YYREEE come from the germline V gene (reference sequence). This CDR3 spans 15 amino acids. The V gene end was trimmed by 2 bases and the J gene end by 5 bases; junction bases not matched to a gene: 7. The CDR3 region is CASSFVLAVNNEQFF. CDR3 bases: TGTGCCAGCAGCTTTGTTCTAGCGGTTAACAATGAGCAGTTCTTC.

V gene TRBV14 combines with J gene TRBJ2-2; perhaps TRBD2 as D (5 bases). Germline V gene lookup returns CDR1 SGHDN and CDR2 FVKESK. Trimming left V 1 base short and J 8 bases short, with 8 bases between. This CDR3 has 13 residues. The DNA for the CDR3 is TGTGCCAGCAGCCAAGTCCTAGCTGGGGAGCTGTTTTTT. Translation gives CASSQVLAGELFF.

The chain combines TRBV5-4 with TRBJ2-7; 7 bases are shared with TRBD2. CDR1 and CDR2 from the germline V gene are SGHNT and YYREEE (reference sequence). The CDR3 extends over 15 amino acids. V lost 3 bases, J lost 0 bases, and 6 bases stayed unmatched. CDR3: CASSWGASGSYEQYF. In nucleotides, the CDR3 is TGTGCCAGCAGCTGGGGTGCTAGCGGCTCCTACGAGCAGTACTTC.

In this sample, this clone turned up once. This chain uses TRBV5-1 with TRBJ2-6, with D tentatively TRBD1 (6 bases). Germline-derived CDR1 and CDR2 are SGHRS and YFSETQ. The CDR3 has 16 amino acids. V lost 7 bases, J lost 4 bases, and 18 bases lay in between. The CDR3 DNA follows: TGCGCCAGCGAAAACCCCACAGGGTCGGGGGCCAACGTCCTGACTTTC. Protein: CASENPTGSGANVLTF.

The sample holds a few counts of this clone. The genes are TRBV5-1 and TRBJ2-7, with D perhaps matching TRBD1 or TRBD2 (6 bases each). The CDR3 extends over 18 amino acids. From germline, CDR1 is SGHRS and CDR2 YFSETQ. V lost 4 bases, J lost 7 bases, and 30 bases lay in between. The DNA of the CDR3 is TGCGCCAGCAGCGACGGGACACGGGTTGATGGGGGGTTAGATGAGCAGTACTTC. Its protein is CASSDGTRVDGGLDEQYF.

This chain joins TRBV4-2 and TRBJ2-3; 10 bases line up with TRBD2. Germline assignment: CDR1 LGHNA and CDR2 YNFKEQ. J gave up 1 base and V 3 bases, and 10 bases lay outside the gene matches. The CDR3 extends over 18 amino acids. CDR3 region: CASSQDPTGTSGTDTQYF. The CDR3 DNA is TGTGCCAGCAGCCAGGACCCGACCGGGACTAGCGGCACAGATACGCAGTATTTT.

In its sample, this clone was seen once. This sequence joins TRBV6-5 and TRBJ2-1; perhaps TRBD2 as D (5 bases). Trimming left V 6 bases short and J 7 bases short, with 13 bases between. CDR1 and CDR2 from the germline V gene are MNHEY and SVGAGI. The CDR3 is made up of 13 amino acids. CDR3 DNA: TGTGCCAGCAGCCTGAGAGGGCAGAATGAGCAGTTCTTC. It codes for CASSLRGQNEQFF.

V and J are TRBV11-2 and TRBJ2-2; TRBD2 matches 9 bases. Germline V gives CDR1 SGHAT, CDR2 FQNNGV. This CDR3 region has 20 residues. Trimming cost V 0 bases and J 0 bases; bases outside gene matches: 11. Here the CDR3 DNA reads TGTGCCAGCAGCTTAGATCAATTAGCGGGAGATTGGGCGAACACCGGGGAGCTGTTTTTT. This sequence encodes CASSLDQLAGDWANTGELFF.

The chain carries TRBV5-1 and TRBJ2-5, with TRBD2 as a possible D gene (7 bases). V was trimmed by 0 bases and J by 5 bases, leaving 20 bases between them. The germline V gene encodes CDR1 SGHRS and CDR2 YFSETQ. This CDR3 spans 17 amino acids. This chain's CDR3 is CASSLGGTTRGLETQYF. The CDR3 bases are TGCGCCAGCAGCTTGGGAGGGACTACCAGGGGATTGGAGACCCAGTACTTC.

This sequence joins TRBV5-8 and TRBJ1-4; D possibly corresponds to TRBD1 (5 bases). The germline CDR1 and CDR2 sequences are SGHTS and YDEGEE. V was shortened by 4 bases and J by 7 bases, with 17 bases between the two germline ends. This CDR3 is 15 amino acids long. CDR3 protein: CASSKGTGGGEKLFF. DNA of the CDR3: TGTGCCAGCAGCAAAGGGACCGGCGGCGGTGAAAAACTGTTTTTT.

The chain combines TRBV28 with TRBJ1-2; weak D call: TRBD1 (5 bases). Per germline, CDR1 MDHEN and CDR2 SYDVKM. The CDR3 has 14 residues. Trimming took off 3 bases at V and 4 bases at J, with 12 bases between the two ends. DNA for the CDR3: TGTGCCAGCAGTTTGGGCGGGGCGACCTATGGCTACACCTTC. Protein sequence: CASSLGGATYGYTF.